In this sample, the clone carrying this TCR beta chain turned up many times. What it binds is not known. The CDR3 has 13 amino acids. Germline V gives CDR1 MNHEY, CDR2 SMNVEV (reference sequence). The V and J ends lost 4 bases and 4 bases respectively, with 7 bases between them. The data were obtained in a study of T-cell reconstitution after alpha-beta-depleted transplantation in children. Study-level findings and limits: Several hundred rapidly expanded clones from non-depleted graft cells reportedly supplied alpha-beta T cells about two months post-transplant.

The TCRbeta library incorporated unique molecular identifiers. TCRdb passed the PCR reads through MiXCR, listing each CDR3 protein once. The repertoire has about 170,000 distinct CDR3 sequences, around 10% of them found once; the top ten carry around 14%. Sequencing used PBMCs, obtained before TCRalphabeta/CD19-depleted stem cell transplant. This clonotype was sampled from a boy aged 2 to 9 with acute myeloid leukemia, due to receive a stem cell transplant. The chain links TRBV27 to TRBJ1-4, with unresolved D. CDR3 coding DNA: TGTGCCAGCAGTTCAGACATTAATGAAAAACTGTTTTTT. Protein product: CASSSDINEKLFF.